The source of this TCR beta chain is a study of cytomegalovirus exposure and HLA in healthy donors. Study-level results: Productive rates of about 87% or about 30% were seen for most TCR beta V segments in an earlier analysis. Researchers catalogued under 200 TCR beta chains as cytomegalovirus-associated.

Details on this clone: Its antigen is unidentified.

The primer mix had 60 Vbeta and 13 Jbeta primers. Sequenced by immunoSEQ multiplex PCR; TCRdb stores in-frame clones only, minus some. The sample has 250,000 to 350,000 clones, approximately 90% seen once. With V trimmed by 7 bases and J by 5 bases, 15 bases remained unmatched. The CDR3 is 16 residues long. Germline V gene lookup returns CDR1 SGHNT and CDR2 YYREEE (reference sequence). The clonotype originates from a woman in her late teens or twenties in good health and CMV-seronegative. Input material: PBMCs. The chain carries TRBV5-4 and TRBJ2-5; 9 positions agree with TRBD2. CDR3 region: CASGGRGGFPAETQYF. The CDR3 region has the DNA TGTGCCAGCGGGGGGCGGGGGGGCTTTCCGGCCGAGACCCAGTACTTC. The entire variable domain, with the rest obtained from reference TRBV5-4 and TRBJ2-5, is as follows: ETGVTQSPTHLIKTRGQQVTLRCSSQSGHNTVSWYQQALGQGPQFIFQYYREEENGRGNFPPRFSGLQFPNYSSELNVNALELDDSALYLCASGGRGGFPAETQYFGPGTRLLVL.